This passage covers 8 T cell receptor beta chains from one sample sequenced in a study of cytomegalovirus exposure and HLA in healthy donors. Use of 60 Vbeta and 13 Jbeta primers characterized the PCR. The repertoire was sequenced with immunoSEQ multiplex PCR; TCRdb's copy has only in-frame clones and lacks some. The profile shows about 65,000 clones, around 73% of them singletons. The sample was PBMCs. The receptors were gathered from a girl aged 5-17 years in good health and CMV-seropositive.

This rearrangement joins TRBV15 to TRBJ1-2; D is uncertain. CDR1 is LNHNV and CDR2 is YYDKDF in the germline V gene (reference sequence). The CDR3 runs to 16 residues. Trimming removed 4 bases from V and 8 bases from J, with 23 bases in between. CDR3 sequence reads: CATSNPTWVQPGGYTF. In nucleotides, the CDR3 is TGTGCCACCAGCAACCCGACTTGGGTTCAACCGGGGGGCTACACCTTC.

J is TRBJ1-1 and V is TRBV29-1; perhaps TRBD1 as D (6 bases). CDR3 size: 18 residues. Trimming stripped 8 bases from V and 5 bases from J, with 33 bases between. Germline CDR1 is SQVTM and CDR2 is ANQGSEA. The CDR3 sequence is CSSHRRTAPWSLGTEAFF. The CDR3 DNA is TGCAGCTCCCACCGGAGGACAGCCCCCTGGTCTCTTGGAACTGAAGCTTTCTTT.

In its sample, this clone was seen a few times. The rearrangement joins TRBV6-5 to TRBJ2-5; D perhaps matches TRBD1 (6 bases). V was cut by 5 bases and J by 1 base, with 11 bases left in between. The CDR3 has 14 residues. Germline V lookup: CDR1 MNHEY, CDR2 SVGAGI. Here the CDR3 DNA reads TGTGCCAGCAGTCTATTGGACAGCCAAGAGACCCAGTACTTC. Translated: CASSLLDSQETQYF.

The chain carries TRBV30 and TRBJ2-1; 8 positions match TRBD2. Germline V gene lookup returns CDR1 GTSNPN and CDR2 SVGIG (reference sequence). V dropped 2 bases and J dropped 12; count of bases not matched to a gene: 3. This CDR3 is built from 11 residues. The CDR3 loop is CAWSWREVQFF. CDR3 DNA: TGTGCCTGGAGTTGGCGGGAGGTGCAGTTCTTC.

The table lists this clone with a few counts. The rearrangement links TRBV4-3 to TRBJ2-5; D is possibly TRBD1 (5 bases). Trimming cost V 1 base and J 5 bases, with 14 bases left between them. Germline V gene lookup returns CDR1 LGHNA and CDR2 YSLEER. The CDR3 has 15 amino acids. Here the CDR3 reads CASSQGVQGTETQYF. The CDR3 bases are TGCGCCAGCAGCCAAGGGGTTCAGGGAACGGAGACCCAGTACTTC.

In this sample, this clone turned up a few times. V is TRBV5-8 and J is TRBJ1-1, with D maybe TRBD1 (6 bases). This CDR3 is built from 15 residues. CDR1 SGHTS and CDR2 YDEGEE come from the germline V gene. Trimming stripped 2 bases from V and 5 bases from J, with 16 bases between. CDR3 loop: CASSFHTDSGTEAFF. The CDR3 nucleotides read TGTGCCAGCAGCTTCCACACGGACAGCGGAACTGAAGCTTTCTTT. Drawing the rest from reference TRBV5-8 and TRBJ1-1, the complete variable domain is EAGVTQSPTHLIKTRGQQATLRCSPISGHTSVYWYQQALGLGLQFLLWYDEGEERNRGNFPPRFSGRQFPNYSSELNVNALELEDSALYLCASSFHTDSGTEAFFGQGTRLTVV.

CDR3 coding DNA: TGCGCCAGCAGCTCGACTACAGGGTTGGGACAGCCCCAGCATTTT. Translating gives CASSSTTGLGQPQHF. This sequence joins TRBV5-1 and TRBJ1-5, with a tentative D call TRBD1 (6 bases). CDR1 and CDR2 (germline): SGHRS, YFSETQ. V was shortened by 3 bases and J by 7 bases, with 17 bases between the two germline ends. CDR3 length: 15 amino acids.

V is TRBV4-1 and J is TRBJ2-5, with 9 bases that match TRBD1. Trimming removed 4 bases from V and 3 bases from J; junction bases left unmatched: 21. Germline CDR1 is MGHRA and CDR2 is YSYEKL. The CDR3 loop spans 20 amino acids. CDR3 protein: CASSRSAVPRPTGGEETQYF. CDR3 in DNA: TGCGCCAGCAGCCGATCCGCCGTCCCCCGACCGACAGGGGGGGAAGAGACCCAGTACTTC.